A selection of T cell receptor beta chains follows, all from one sample in a study of CD8+ T cells in alopecia areata. TCRdb's copy holds only in-frame clones and misses some; the assay was immunoSEQ multiplex PCR. The sample consists of some 110,000 clones, approximately 38% of them appearing once. The source material was CD4+ T cells sorted from blood. The receptors shown here come from a human donor with alopecia areata. The CDR3 runs from the conserved cysteine through the conserved F or W. D genes are given only for firm matches. Size is omitted from some rows. Given values are once, few, many or a class for expanded clones.

TRBJ1-5	-	-	TRBV6-5	CASRAIQNQPQHF	TGTGCCAGCAGAGCAATACAGAATCAGCCCCAGCATTTT
TRBJ2-7	-	-	TRBV4-1	CASSGGKYEQYF	TGCGCCAGCAGCGGCGGAAAGTACGAGCAGTACTTC
TRBJ2-5	few	-	TRBV7-2	CASSLVGGEETQYF	TGTGCCAGCAGCTTAGTGGGGGGAGAGGAGACCCAGTACTTC
TRBJ2-1	few	TRBD2	TRBV29-1	CSVLGLAERIGEFF	TGCAGCGTACTAGGACTAGCGGAGAGAATTGGGGAGTTCTTC
TRBJ1-1	-	-	TRBV2	CASTPRYTEAFF	TGTGCCAGCACCCCCCGCTACACTGAAGCTTTCTTT
TRBJ1-4	few	-	TRBV29-1	CSVGGATNEKLFF	TGCAGCGTTGGAGGGGCAACTAATGAAAAACTGTTTTTT
TRBJ2-5	-	TRBD2	TRBV11-3	CASSLRRAGGLQETQYF	TGTGCCAGCAGCTTAAGACGAGCGGGGGGCCTCCAAGAGACCCAGTACTTC
TRBJ1-2	-	-	TRBV6-1	CASRTLGSYGYTF	TGTGCCAGCAGAACCCTGGGCAGCTATGGCTACACCTTC
TRBJ1-6	few	-	TRBV7-2	CASSSGQLNNSPLHF	TGTGCCAGCAGCTCTGGACAGCTTAATAATTCACCCCTCCACTTT
TRBJ1-3	few	-	TRBV9	CASSPRTGGGTIYF	TGTGCCAGCAGCCCCCGGACCGGTGGGGGCACCATATATTTT
TRBJ2-6	-	-	TRBV6-4	CASSPHNPGANVLTF	TGTGCCAGCAGTCCCCACAACCCTGGGGCCAACGTCCTGACTTTC